This T cell receptor (beta chain) derives from a study of monozygotic twins with inflammatory bowel disease. The CDR3 sequence is 14 residues long. Germline V gene sequence: CDR1 MRHNA, CDR2 SNTAGT. TCRdb processed the 5' RACE reads again and assigns one entry to each CDR3 protein, with no DNA. This table holds about 160,000 distinct CDR3 sequences. The chain joins TRBV6-4 to TRBJ1-1. This receptor was obtained from a human donor with ulcerative colitis or Crohn's disease, or a healthy co-twin of an affected twin (not recorded which). Sequenced sample: blood. CDR3 residues: CASRTRHGNTEAFF.